Listed below are T cell receptor beta chains from one sample, sequenced in a study of regulatory T cells in long-lasting Graves disease. MiXCR, applied by TCRdb to the multiplex PCR reads, yields one record per CDR3 protein. The sample has hundreds of thousands of distinct CDR3 sequences, 16% seen once. The data also belong to a second study, concerning T cells in Graves' hyperthyroidism and ophthalmopathy.

The specimen comprised peripheral blood mononuclear cells (PBMCs), sampled at new diagnosis, from a patient treated with antithyroid drugs. The source of these receptors is a man aged 35-49 years with Graves disease. CDR3s include the opening cysteine and the closing phenylalanine or tryptophan. The D gene is left open where the match is weak. Rows may omit the clone size; those that give it use once, few, many or a size class.

D: .
size: many
V: TRBV20-1
J: TRBJ2-2
DNA: TGCAGTGCTAGTAGCCCGGACTGGAACACCGGGGAGCTGTTTTTT
CDR3: CSASSPDWNTGELFF

D: .
size: many
V: TRBV20-1
J: TRBJ1-5
DNA: TGCAGTGCTAGAGATTTCGGGGGATTCGGGTATAGCAATCAGCCCCAGCATTTT
CDR3: CSARDFGGFGYSNQPQHF

D: .
size: few
V: TRBV2
J: TRBJ2-5
DNA: TGTGCCAGCAGTGAAGCCCGGTGGGAGACCCAGTACTTC
CDR3: CASSEARWETQYF

D: TRBD1
size: many
V: TRBV20-1
J: TRBJ2-7
DNA: TGCAGTGGACAGGGGGTAACCTACGAGCAGTACTTC
CDR3: CSGQGVTYEQYF

D: .
size: .
V: TRBV30
J: TRBJ1-1
DNA: TGTGCCCGCGAGGGAGGGAACACTGAAGCTTTCTTT
CDR3: CAREGGNTEAFF

D: .
size: once
V: TRBV19
J: TRBJ1-2
DNA: TGTGCCAGTAGTATCGGAGACAGCCTGTATGGCTACACCTTC
CDR3: CASSIGDSLYGYTF

D: .
size: many
V: TRBV2
J: TRBJ2-7
DNA: TGTGCCAGCAGTGCGGAACAGGGCTGGGTCTACGAGCAGTACTTC
CDR3: CASSAEQGWVYEQYF

D: TRBD1
size: few
V: TRBV5-6
J: TRBJ1-1
DNA: TGTGCCAGCAGCCTCCGGTTGACAGGGGGCTGGAACACTGAAGCTTTCTTT
CDR3: CASSLRLTGGWNTEAFF

D: .
size: few
V: TRBV7-9
J: TRBJ1-6
DNA: TGTGCCAGCAGCCACCTGGGAGGCCTAGCCTCACCCCTCCACTTT
CDR3: CASSHLGGLASPLHF

D: TRBD1
size: many
V: TRBV4-3
J: TRBJ1-1
DNA: TGCGCCAGCAGCCCCGGACAGGGGGAGGAGGACACTGAAGCTTTCTTT
CDR3: CASSPGQGEEDTEAFF

D: .
size: many
V: TRBV3-1
J: TRBJ2-7
DNA: TGTGCCAGCAGCCAAGACCCGCGCGGGTTCTACGAGCAGTACTTC
CDR3: CASSQDPRGFYEQYF

D: .
size: many
V: TRBV28
J: TRBJ1-5
DNA: TGTGCCAGCAGTTACTCCGGGCAGGGTAGGCAGCCCCAGCATTTT
CDR3: CASSYSGQGRQPQHF

D: TRBD1
size: many
V: TRBV5-1
J: TRBJ2-1
DNA: TGCGCCAGCATAAAGGGGACAGGGGGCTACAATGAGCAGTTCTTC
CDR3: CASIKGTGGYNEQFF

D: .
size: .
V: TRBV19
J: TRBJ2-6
DNA: TGTGCCAGTAGTATGGGTTCTGCTGGGGCCAACGTCCTGACTTTC
CDR3: CASSMGSAGANVLTF

D: TRBD1
size: many
V: TRBV4-3
J: TRBJ2-7
DNA: TGCGCCAGCAGCCAAGGGACAGGGGACTACGAGCAGTACTTC
CDR3: CASSQGTGDYEQYF

D: .
size: few
V: TRBV7-2
J: TRBJ1-6
DNA: TGTGCCAGCAGCTTTTCCCCGTATAGCTCCTATAATTCACCCCTCCACTTT
CDR3: CASSFSPYSSYNSPLHF

D: TRBD1
size: many
V: TRBV4-2
J: TRBJ2-5
DNA: TGTGCCAGCAGCCAGAAGACAGGGCCCCTAGAGACCCAGTACTTC
CDR3: CASSQKTGPLETQYF

D: .
size: .
V: TRBV19
J: TRBJ1-6
DNA: TGTGCCAGTAGTATTCGCGACAGCCTCGGAAATTCACCCCTCCACTTT
CDR3: CASSIRDSLGNSPLHF

D: TRBD2
size: .
V: TRBV18
J: TRBJ2-7
DNA: TGTGCCAGCTCACCGGGACCGAGGACTAGCGGGGGGCCGAGCTCCTACGAGCAGTACTTC
CDR3: CASSPGPRTSGGPSSYEQYF

D: TRBD2
size: few
V: TRBV6-2/TRBV6-3
J: TRBJ2-5
DNA: TGTGCCAGCCAAAGTAGCGGGGGGGCGGGGGGAGAGACCCAGTACTTC
CDR3: CASQSSGGAGGETQYF

D: .
size: once
V: TRBV12-3/TRBV12-4
J: TRBJ1-1
DNA: TGTGCCACCAACAGGGACACTGAAGCTTTCTTT
CDR3: CATNRDTEAFF

D: .
size: many
V: TRBV2
J: TRBJ1-5
DNA: TGTGCCAGCAGTGAACAGGGCGGGGGCAATCAGCCCCAGCATTTT
CDR3: CASSEQGGGNQPQHF

D: .
size: .
V: TRBV5-1
J: TRBJ2-3
DNA: TGCGCCAGCAGCTTGGTACCCGGCGCCAGCACAGATACGCAGTATTTT
CDR3: CASSLVPGASTDTQYF

D: TRBD1
size: many
V: TRBV20-1
J: TRBJ2-5
DNA: TGCAGTGCCATTACCCTTCAGGGGGCGGGGGAGACCCAGTACTTC
CDR3: CSAITLQGAGETQYF

D: TRBD2
size: .
V: TRBV4-2
J: TRBJ2-3
DNA: TGTGCCAGCAGCCAAGATCCCCTAGCGGGGGCAGATACGCAGTATTTT
CDR3: CASSQDPLAGADTQYF

D: .
size: many
V: TRBV19
J: TRBJ1-1
DNA: TGTGCCAGTAGTTCCCTAGACGGGCGGAACACTGAAGCTTTCTTT
CDR3: CASSSLDGRNTEAFF

D: TRBD2
size: .
V: TRBV27
J: TRBJ2-1
DNA: TGTGCCAGCAGTTTCGGGGGGAGGCCCTACAATGAGCAGTTCTTC
CDR3: CASSFGGRPYNEQFF

D: TRBD2
size: .
V: TRBV2
J: TRBJ2-7
DNA: TGTGCCAGCAGGCTGAGCGGGGGGGCCTACGAGCAGTACTTC
CDR3: CASRLSGGAYEQYF

D: .
size: many
V: TRBV20-1
J: TRBJ1-1
DNA: TGCAGTGCCGAGGGGAGTACTGAAGCTTTCTTT
CDR3: CSAEGSTEAFF

D: .
size: .
V: TRBV29-1
J: TRBJ1-1
DNA: TGCAGCGTCAATCCTAACAGGGATGGGGGTGAAGCTTTCTTT
CDR3: CSVNPNRDGGEAFF

D: .
size: many
V: TRBV10-3
J: TRBJ2-3
DNA: TGTGCCATCAGTCCGGGACGGACATCAAACACAGATACGCAGTATTTT
CDR3: CAISPGRTSNTDTQYF

D: .
size: many
V: TRBV30
J: TRBJ2-2
DNA: TGTGCCTGGAGTAGTGGGGCCGGCGGGGAGCTGTTTTTT
CDR3: CAWSSGAGGELFF

D: .
size: .
V: TRBV20-1
J: TRBJ2-5
DNA: TGCAGTAGTAGAACGGCCACCGGAGAGACCCAGTACTTC
CDR3: CSSRTATGETQYF

D: TRBD1
size: many
V: TRBV10-3
J: TRBJ2-7
DNA: TGTGCCATCAGTGAGCCCCCGGGACAGGGGGCCGACGAGCAGTACTTC
CDR3: CAISEPPGQGADEQYF

D: .
size: many
V: TRBV7-8
J: TRBJ1-5
DNA: TGTGCCAGCAGCTTAGTTCCGGGGCTTGGGGGGTCTAGCAATCAGCCCCAGCATTTT
CDR3: CASSLVPGLGGSSNQPQHF

D: .
size: many
V: TRBV20-1
J: TRBJ2-3
DNA: TGCAGTGCTAGAGCGCGGGGGCGAATCACAGATACGCAGTATTTT
CDR3: CSARARGRITDTQYF

D: TRBD1
size: many
V: TRBV5-1
J: TRBJ1-1
DNA: TGCGCCAGCAGCCCGGGACAGTTTAACACTGAAGCTTTCTTT
CDR3: CASSPGQFNTEAFF

D: .
size: .
V: TRBV6-1
J: TRBJ2-5
DNA: TGTGCCAGCACGCCAGGGGAGACCCAGTACTTC
CDR3: CASTPGETQYF

D: .
size: many
V: TRBV6-2/TRBV6-3
J: TRBJ1-1
DNA: TGTGCCAGCAGTTACTCGACGGGATACATGAACACTGAAGCTTTCTTT
CDR3: CASSYSTGYMNTEAFF

D: .
size: many
V: TRBV7-9
J: TRBJ2-3
DNA: TGTGCCAGCAGCTTAGGGCTATCGGACACAGATACGCAGTATTTT
CDR3: CASSLGLSDTDTQYF

D: .
size: .
V: TRBV6-1
J: TRBJ2-7
DNA: TGTGCCAGCAGTGCCGCGGGGGCGGCAGTTGACGAGCAGTACTTC
CDR3: CASSAAGAAVDEQYF

D: TRBD1
size: .
V: TRBV27
J: TRBJ1-5
DNA: TGTGCCAGCAGTCTAATAACGACAGGGCTCCAGCATTTT
CDR3: CASSLITTGLQHF

D: .
size: many
V: TRBV7-9
J: TRBJ2-3
DNA: TGTGCCAGCAGCCCGGACACCAGTCGCACAGATACGCAGTATTTT
CDR3: CASSPDTSRTDTQYF

D: .
size: many
V: TRBV7-2
J: TRBJ2-7
DNA: TGTGCCAGCAGCTTAGGCTTGGACATTACCTCCTACGAGCAGTACTTC
CDR3: CASSLGLDITSYEQYF

D: TRBD2
size: few
V: TRBV10-2
J: TRBJ2-5
DNA: TGCGCCAGCAGTGAAGCGCTAGCGGGGGGAGGAGAGACCCAGTACTTC
CDR3: CASSEALAGGGETQYF

D: .
size: .
V: TRBV27
J: TRBJ1-6
DNA: TGTGCCAGCAGTGTAGGTGGGGCCTATAATTCACCCCTCCACTTT
CDR3: CASSVGGAYNSPLHF